The 27 T cell receptor beta chains presented below share a single source sample, sequenced in a study of cytomegalovirus exposure and HLA in healthy donors. PCR employed 60 Vbeta and 13 Jbeta primers. Measured with immunoSEQ multiplex PCR; TCRdb has only the in-frame clones, and not every one. The sample consists of about 160,000 clones, roughly 79% of them appearing once. The sequenced sample consisted of PBMCs. These receptors were collected from a man aged 35 to 55 in good health and CMV-seronegative.

The chain recombines TRBV18 with TRBJ1-1; TRBD1 aligns across 9 bases. This CDR3 region has 16 residues. From germline, CDR1 is KGHSH and CDR2 LQKENI. V lost 3 bases to trimming and J lost 1 base; unmatched junction nucleotides: 6. The CDR3 here is CASSPVRQGGNTEAFF. The CDR3 DNA reads as TGTGCCAGCTCACCCGTTCGACAGGGGGGGAACACTGAAGCTTTCTTT.

V gene TRBV21-1 combines with J gene TRBJ1-3. TRBV21-1 is a pseudogene locus. The CDR3 spans 16 residues. The CDR3 is CASSKESPSSGNTIYF. The DNA for the CDR3 is TGTGCCAGCAGCAAAGAAAGCCCGAGCTCTGGAAACACCATATATTTT.

This clone was counted only a few times. This chain uses TRBV6-1 with TRBJ2-3; 10 positions match TRBD1. With 3 bases clipped from V and 3 bases from J, the junction kept 3 bases outside the gene matches. This CDR3 contains 15 residues. In germline, CDR1 is MNHNS, CDR2 SASEGT. This CDR3 is CASSDSDRGTDTQYF. For the CDR3, the DNA is TGTGCCAGCAGTGATTCGGACAGGGGGACAGATACGCAGTATTTT.

V usage is TRBV18 and J usage is TRBJ2-4, with 8 bases lining up with TRBD1. Germline loops: CDR1 KGHSH, CDR2 LQKENI. The trim removed 0 bases at V and 9 bases at J, leaving 4 bases unmatched. The CDR3 extends over 14 amino acids. CDR3 DNA sequence: TGTGCCAGCTCACCACCGGGGACAGGTTTCATTCAGTACTTC. Translating gives CASSPPGTGFIQYF.

This rearrangement joins TRBV10-1 to TRBJ1-1, with 7 nucleotides matching TRBD1. CDR1 and CDR2 (germline): WNHNN, SYGVQD (reference sequence). The junction had 5 bases not matched to a gene; V was cut back by 3 bases and J by 1 base. The CDR3 loop spans 15 amino acids. DNA of the CDR3: TGCGCCAGCAGTGATCCCGGGACAGAGAACACTGAAGCTTTCTTT. This translates into CASSDPGTENTEAFF.

This clone was seen only a few times. V gene TRBV2 combines with J gene TRBJ1-6; 9 nucleotides agree with TRBD1. The CDR3 runs 13 residues. The germline gives CDR1 SNHLY, CDR2 FYNNEI. CDR3 sequence (DNA): TGTGCTTCGGGACAGGGAGAAAATTCACCCCTCCACTTT. It encodes CASGQGENSPLHF.

This clone was seen a handful of times. This chain connects TRBV2 to TRBJ2-3; TRBD2 agrees at 7 bases. The CDR3 has 16 residues. V lost 5 bases and J lost 3; bases outside the gene matches: 11. CDR1 is SNHLY, CDR2 FYNNEI, per germline. The CDR3: CASSWGRGARTDTQYF. The CDR3, as DNA: TGTGCCAGCAGTTGGGGGAGGGGAGCACGGACAGATACGCAGTATTTT.

The chain employs TRBV5-1 and TRBJ2-2; TRBD1 matches 10 bases. J gave up 5 bases and V 0 bases, and 7 bases lay outside the gene matches. Germline loops: CDR1 SGHRS, CDR2 YFSETQ. There are 17 residues in the CDR3. The CDR3, as DNA: TGCGCCAGCAGCTTGGCTATGGGACAGGGGTTTACCGGGGAGCTGTTTTTT. Translating gives CASSLAMGQGFTGELFF.

CDR3: CASSPRTNSYEQYF. The CDR3, as DNA: TGTGCCAGCAGCCCCCGGACTAACTCCTACGAGCAGTACTTC. J is TRBJ2-7 and V is TRBV7-9, with D possibly being TRBD2 (6 bases). With 5 bases removed from V and 0 bases from J, the gap between germline ends came to 11 bases. CDR1 is SEHNR and CDR2 is FQNEAQ in the germline V gene (reference sequence). The CDR3 contains 14 residues.

Comments on this clone: Mismatch with germline at one junction end may stem from a read error. The gene calls are TRBV27 and TRBJ2-6, with D possibly TRBD1 on 5 matching bases. This CDR3 comprises 15 residues. Per germline, CDR1 MNHEY and CDR2 SMNVEV (reference sequence). CDR3 protein: CASSLIYSGANGLTF. Here the CDR3 DNA reads TGTGCCAGCAGCCTAATCTACTCTGGGGCCAACGGCCTGACTTTC.

The chain is built from TRBV7-2 and TRBJ1-1; perhaps TRBD1 as D (5 bases). With 5 bases removed from V and 1 base from J, the gap between germline ends came to 8 bases. There are 13 residues in the CDR3. Germline assignment: CDR1 SGHTA and CDR2 FQGNSA. CDR3 in DNA: TGTGCCAGCAGCCGACAGCCGAACACTGAAGCTTTCTTT. The encoded protein is CASSRQPNTEAFF. Using reference TRBV7-2 and TRBJ1-1 for the parts outside the CDR3, the full variable domain is GAGVSQSPSNKVTEKGKDVELRCDPISGHTALYWYRQSLGQGLEFLIYFQGNSAPDKSGLPSDRFSAERTGGSVSTLTIQRTQQEDSAVYLCASSRQPNTEAFFGQGTRLTVV.

The chain is built from TRBV19 and TRBJ2-1; unclear D gene. The CDR3 consists of 11 residues. The germline gives CDR1 LNHDA, CDR2 SQIVND (reference sequence). V lost 9 bases to trimming and J lost 5 bases, with 8 bases between them. CDR3 amino acids: CASRLHNEQFF. The CDR3 region has the DNA TGTGCCAGCAGGTTGCACAATGAGCAGTTCTTC.

This chain joins TRBV28 and TRBJ1-3, with D possibly matching TRBD1 (5 bases). Trimming shortened V by 5 bases and J by 4 bases, and 15 bases separated the two germline ends. The germline V gene has CDR1 MDHEN and CDR2 SYDVKM. The length of the CDR3 is 15 residues. DNA of the CDR3: TGTGCCAGCAGTCCAATCGCGGACACCGGAAACACCATATATTTT. Protein: CASSPIADTGNTIYF.

The chain recombines TRBV28 with TRBJ2-7; TRBD2 matches at 8 bases. CDR3 length: 15 residues. V was pared by 7 bases and J by 2 bases, with 10 bases of the junction left unmatched. Per germline, CDR1 MDHEN and CDR2 SYDVKM. The CDR3 sequence: CASTRGGRLTYEQYF. CDR3 DNA sequence: TGTGCCAGCACCCGTGGCGGGAGGTTGACCTACGAGCAGTACTTC.

This chain uses TRBV11-2 with TRBJ2-7; 8 positions match TRBD2. CDR1 SGHAT and CDR2 FQNNGV come from the germline V gene. This CDR3 is 15 amino acids long. J was trimmed by 0 bases and V by 5 bases; bases with no gene match: 6. In DNA form, the CDR3 reads TGTGCCAGCAGCCTTAGCGGGGCCCTCTCCTACGAGCAGTACGTC. Translated, it gives CASSLSGALSYEQYV.

The chain links TRBV4-2 to TRBJ2-3; 9 nucleotides line up with TRBD2. The germline V gene encodes CDR1 LGHNA and CDR2 YNFKEQ. With 4 bases clipped from V and 4 bases from J, the junction kept 6 bases outside the gene matches. There are 15 residues in the CDR3. The CDR3, as DNA: TGTGCCAGCAGCCCAAACCCTAGCGGGGCAGATACGCAGTATTTT. Translated, it gives CASSPNPSGADTQYF.

This clone has just a few counts. V is TRBV18 and J is TRBJ2-1; the match to TRBD2 covers 10 bases. This CDR3 spans 17 amino acids. Germline V CDR1 and CDR2: KGHSH, LQKENI. V dropped 3 bases and J dropped 2; count of bases not matched to a gene: 7. In nucleotides, the CDR3 is TGTGCCAGCTCACCCCTAAGAGCGGGAGGGCCCTACAATGAGCAGTTCTTC. The encoded protein is CASSPLRAGGPYNEQFF.

On this clone itself: At one end the junction does not follow the germline gene, possibly because of a read error. This sequence joins TRBV27 and TRBJ2-6; 8 nucleotides match TRBD1. Germline CDR1 reads MNHEY; CDR2 reads SMNVEV (reference sequence). This CDR3 region has 15 residues. The CDR3 here is CASRLTGAGANGLTF. The CDR3 region has the DNA TGTGCCAGCAGGCTGACAGGGGCTGGGGCCAACGGCCTGACTTTC.

The V call is TRBV15, the J call TRBJ2-5; the match to TRBD2 covers 11 bases. TRBJ2-7 matches the DNA end more closely, so the J call is doubtful. Germline V CDR1 and CDR2: LNHNV, YYDKDF (reference sequence). This CDR3 comprises 13 residues. The CDR3, as DNA: TGTGCCACCAAGACTAGCGGGACCTACGAGCAGTACTTC. Translated, it gives CATKTSGTYEQYF.

The rearrangement links TRBV2 to TRBJ2-7; tentatively, D is TRBD1 (6 bases). V lost 8 bases, J lost 1 base, and 15 bases lay in between. Germline V CDR1 and CDR2: SNHLY, FYNNEI. The CDR3 covers 14 residues. In DNA, the CDR3 is TGTGCCAGCCTCAAGGGGGTGAGGTCCTACGAGCAGTACGTC. Translation gives CASLKGVRSYEQYV.

This clone has only one observation. V usage is TRBV7-9 and J usage is TRBJ2-7, with 9 bases fitting TRBD2. V lost 0 bases, J lost 4 bases, and 13 bases stayed unmatched. This CDR3 has 18 amino acids. CDR1 and CDR2 (germline): SEHNR, FQNEAQ (reference sequence). In DNA, the CDR3 is TGTGCCAGCAGCTTAGCGTGGCAGGTAGCGGGAGAAGAGTACGAGCAGTACGTC. It translates to CASSLAWQVAGEEYEQYV.

V gene TRBV7-2 combines with J gene TRBJ2-7; 10 nucleotides match TRBD1. CDR1 is SGHTA and CDR2 is FQGNSA in the germline V gene. V trimming: 6 bases; J trimming: 9 bases; junction bases outside the gene matches: 11. This CDR3 comprises 14 residues. The CDR3 DNA follows: TGTGCCAGCAGTCAAGGACAGGGGGTAGGGGCGCAGTACGTC. Protein: CASSQGQGVGAQYV.

The count of this clone is one. The rearrangement uses TRBV6-1 and TRBJ1-2; TRBD1 aligns across 9 bases. V lost 6 bases and J lost 1; bases outside the gene matches: 0. The germline V gene has CDR1 MNHNS and CDR2 SASEGT. This CDR3 has 13 residues. The CDR3 loop is CASRDRGNYGYTF. CDR3 DNA sequence: TGTGCCAGCAGGGACAGGGGTAACTATGGCTACACCTTC.

This sequence joins TRBV5-1 and TRBJ1-1; TRBD1 matches at 8 bases. Trimming took 8 bases from V and 2 from J; bases not matched to a gene: 2. Looked up from germline, CDR1 is SGHRS and CDR2 is YFSETQ. CDR3 length equals 12 residues. DNA for the CDR3: TGCGCCAGTGGACAGGGCAACACTGAAGCTTTCTTT. Encoded protein: CASGQGNTEAFF.

The chain joins TRBV19 to TRBJ1-2; TRBD1 is a possible D gene (6 bases). The CDR3 length is 13 residues. The germline gives CDR1 LNHDA, CDR2 SQIVND (reference sequence). V lost 7 bases and J 5 bases, leaving 14 bases between the germline ends. This chain's CDR3 is CASMRRGPYGYTF. The CDR3 DNA reads as TGTGCCAGTATGCGCAGGGGACCGTATGGCTACACCTTC.

Here the CDR3 reads CASTPRHRVNTEAFF. The CDR3 bases are TGTGCCAGCACCCCCCGGCACAGGGTGAACACTGAAGCTTTCTTT. The chain uses TRBV27 and TRBJ1-1; a weak D match, TRBD1 (6 bases). This CDR3 has 15 amino acids. Germline V lookup: CDR1 MNHEY, CDR2 SMNVEV (reference sequence). Trimming removed 7 bases from V and 0 bases from J, with 15 bases in between.

The J gene is TRBJ1-4, the V gene TRBV4-2, with TRBD1 matching 9 bases. The CDR3 runs 14 residues. J lost 11 bases, V lost 3 bases, and 7 bases had no gene match. Germline assignment: CDR1 LGHNA and CDR2 YNFKEQ. CDR3 loop: CASSQGDRVGKLFF. CDR3 bases: TGTGCCAGCAGCCAGGGGGACAGGGTGGGCAAACTGTTTTTT.